Below, 32 T cell receptor beta chains from the same sample are listed, as sequenced in a study of blood T cell repertoires in COVID-19. TCRdb keeps only in-frame clones here, not all; method: immunoSEQ multiplex PCR. The sample gives 75,000 to 100,000 clones, 82% of which show up once; around a fifth is in the top ten. What was sequenced was peripheral blood. Source of these receptors: a human donor in a cohort sampled during active COVID-19.

V gene TRBV10-3 combines with J gene TRBJ2-7; no clear D. Between the trimmed V and J ends, which lost 3 bases and 1 base, there was a span of 13 bases. The germline V gene has CDR1 ENHRY and CDR2 SYGVKD. The CDR3 consists of 15 residues. CDR3 nucleotide sequence: TGTGCCATCAGTGAAGAGGCAACTGGATCCTACGAGCAGTACTTC. This gives the protein CAISEEATGSYEQYF.

This rearrangement joins TRBV2 to TRBJ2-3, with 9 nucleotides matching TRBD2. The germline CDR1 and CDR2 sequences are SNHLY and FYNNEI. With V trimmed by 7 bases and J by 4 bases, 6 bases remained unmatched. The CDR3 length is 14 residues. CDR3 protein: CASNKRGAPDTQYF. In nucleotides, the CDR3 is TGTGCCAGCAATAAGCGGGGGGCCCCAGATACGCAGTATTTT.

The rearrangement links TRBV28 to TRBJ1-2; 7 positions agree with TRBD1. V lost 4 bases to trimming and J lost 4 bases; unmatched junction nucleotides: 6. Germline V gene sequence: CDR1 MDHEN, CDR2 SYDVKM. The CDR3 has 14 residues. The DNA for the CDR3 is TGTGCCAGCAGTTCGACGGGACAGAGCTATGGCTACACCTTC. It specifies CASSSTGQSYGYTF.

The V call is TRBV11-2, the J call TRBJ1-2; TRBD1 matches at 9 bases. Germline V CDR1 and CDR2: SGHAT, FQNNGV. Losses at the gene ends were 5 bases for V and 7 bases for J; bases not matched to a gene: 8. CDR3 length: 14 residues. The CDR3, as DNA: TGTGCCAGCAGCGCCCTGACAGGGGGTCTTGGCTACACCTTC. Translated, it gives CASSALTGGLGYTF.

This clone has only one observation. J is TRBJ2-5 and V is TRBV3-1 (or the pseudogene TRBV3-2); no definite D call. CDR3 length equals 14 residues. Looked up from germline, CDR1 is LGHDT and CDR2 is YNNKEL (reference sequence). The ends were cut back, 4 bases at V and 1 base at J, with 10 bases in the middle. CDR3: CASSLAVTQETQYF. CDR3 bases: TGTGCCAGCAGCCTCGCGGTCACCCAAGAGACCCAGTACTTC.

This clone was observed a handful of times. The V and J genes are TRBV30 and TRBJ1-3; 8 nucleotides line up with TRBD1. Unmatched junction bases numbered 5, after V lost 3 bases and J lost 4 bases. There are 14 residues in the CDR3. Germline V CDR1 and CDR2: GTSNPN, SVGIG (reference sequence). The CDR3 is CAWSPGQDGNTIYF. CDR3 bases: TGTGCCTGGAGCCCGGGACAGGACGGAAACACCATATATTTT.

The J gene is TRBJ1-6, the V gene TRBV2; possibly TRBD1 for D (5 bases). The CDR3 runs to 12 residues. The ends were cut back, 6 bases at V and 10 bases at J, with 10 bases in the middle. Looked up from germline, CDR1 is SNHLY and CDR2 is FYNNEI. The DNA of the CDR3 is TGTGCCAGCAGGAAGGACAAATCACCCCTCCACTTT. It is translated as CASRKDKSPLHF.

This clone appeared once. This sequence joins TRBV4-1 and TRBJ2-3; 9 nucleotides line up with TRBD2. V lost 1 base, J lost 0 bases, and 11 bases stayed unmatched. The germline CDR1 and CDR2 sequences are MGHRA and YSYEKL. There are 19 residues in the CDR3. CDR3 nucleotide sequence: TGCGCCAGCAGCCAAGTCATGGGGGTCAGCGGGGGGAGCACAGATACGCAGTATTTT. Amino acids: CASSQVMGVSGGSTDTQYF.

This rearrangement joins TRBV28 to TRBJ1-5; TRBD1 is a possible D gene (6 bases). This CDR3 comprises 17 residues. The ends were cut back, 3 bases at V and 3 bases at J, with 18 bases in the middle. Germline assignment: CDR1 MDHEN and CDR2 SYDVKM. CDR3 bases: TGTGCCAGCAGTTTGGCGGGTTTCAGGGGTCCCAATCAGCCCCAGCATTTT. Translated, it gives CASSLAGFRGPNQPQHF.

This rearrangement joins TRBV4-2 to TRBJ2-1; 11 nucleotides agree with TRBD2. From germline, CDR1 is LGHNA and CDR2 YNFKEQ. V lost 1 base, J lost 0 bases, and 11 bases stayed unmatched. This CDR3 is built from 20 residues. In DNA form, the CDR3 reads TGTGCCAGCAGCCAAGCGAGTCGACTAGCGGGGCCCAGCTCCTACAATGAGCAGTTCTTC. Translated: CASSQASRLAGPSSYNEQFF.

The gene calls are TRBV2 and TRBJ1-4; 7 bases fit TRBD1. V lost 10 bases, J lost 4 bases, and 18 bases stayed unmatched. The germline V gene has CDR1 SNHLY and CDR2 FYNNEI. This CDR3 region has 17 residues. The CDR3 nucleotides read TGTGCCATAACCGCTGCCCCACGACAGGGCCATAATGAAAAACTGTTTTTT. This gives the protein CAITAAPRQGHNEKLFF. Complete variable domain (other parts from reference TRBV2 and TRBJ1-4): EPEVTQTPSHQVTQMGQEVILRCVPISNHLYFYWYRQILGQKVEFLVSFYNNEISEKSEIFDDQFSVERPDGSNFTLKIRSTKLEDSAMYFCAITAAPRQGHNEKLFFGSGTQLSVL.

The V and J genes are TRBV5-4 and TRBJ1-4; TRBD1 aligns across 8 bases. CDR3 size: 15 residues. V was pared by 4 bases and J by 3 bases, with 5 bases of the junction left unmatched. The germline gives CDR1 SGHNT, CDR2 YYREEE (reference sequence). The CDR3 coding sequence is TGTGCCAGCAGCGGACAGGGTTTGTCTAATGAAAAACTGTTTTTT. Amino acid sequence: CASSGQGLSNEKLFF.

The genes are TRBV14 and TRBJ2-1; D may be TRBD2 (6 bases). The CDR3 totals 15 residues. The germline V gene has CDR1 SGHDN and CDR2 FVKESK. V dropped 2 bases and J dropped 5 bases, with 13 bases sitting between them. The CDR3 DNA sequence: TGTGCCAGCAGCCAAACGGGACTCGTACACAATGAGCAGTTCTTC. Protein sequence: CASSQTGLVHNEQFF.

The chain uses TRBV6-5 and TRBJ2-7, with 8 bases aligning to TRBD1. Germline V lookup: CDR1 MNHEY, CDR2 SVGAGI. This CDR3 contains 13 residues. J gave up 2 bases and V 10 bases, and 7 bases lay outside the gene matches. The CDR3 loop reads CANPRDRTYEQYF. CDR3 in DNA: TGTGCCAACCCCCGGGACAGGACCTACGAGCAGTACTTC.

V is TRBV19 and J is TRBJ1-2; the D gene is possibly TRBD1 (5 bases). The ends were cut back, 3 bases at V and 0 bases at J, with 11 bases in the middle. CDR1 and CDR2 from the germline V gene are LNHDA and SQIVND (reference sequence). The CDR3 spans 15 residues. The CDR3 DNA reads TGTGCCAGTAGTATCCACAAGACAGCTAACTATGGCTACACCTTC. This gives the protein CASSIHKTANYGYTF.

V gene TRBV10-3 combines with J gene TRBJ2-1; 13 bases fit TRBD2. The CDR3 contains 18 residues. Germline CDR1 is ENHRY and CDR2 is SYGVKD. Trimming cost V 6 bases and J 0 bases; bases outside gene matches: 8. CDR3 amino acids: CAIRRTSGGPLSYNEQFF. The CDR3 DNA follows: TGTGCCATCAGACGGACTAGCGGGGGCCCACTCTCCTACAATGAGCAGTTCTTC.

The chain has TRBV6-6 and TRBJ1-2; weak D call: TRBD1 (6 bases). CDR3 length equals 14 residues. Germline V CDR1 and CDR2: MNHNY, SVGAGI (reference sequence). Trimming took off 4 bases at V and 0 bases at J, with 9 bases between the two ends. CDR3 nucleotide sequence: TGTGCCAGCAGTTGGGACACGACTAACTATGGCTACACCTTC. It is translated as CASSWDTTNYGYTF.

J is TRBJ2-6 and V is TRBV6-6; D is unclear. The CDR3 is 15 residues long. CDR1 and CDR2 (germline): MNHNY, SVGAGI (reference sequence). Deletions cut 4 bases from V and 0 bases from J, with 7 bases between. The CDR3 nucleotides read TGTGCCAGCAGTTTCCAGATCTCTGGGGCCAACGTCCTGACTTTC. It codes for CASSFQISGANVLTF.

This chain connects TRBV6-5 to TRBJ2-3; TRBD2 matches 7 bases. The V gene end was trimmed by 8 bases and the J gene end by 1 base; junction bases not matched to a gene: 3. The germline V gene has CDR1 MNHEY and CDR2 SVGAGI. The CDR3 covers 13 residues. CDR3 nucleotides: TGTGCCAGCCATAGCGGGCGCACAGATACGCAGTATTTT. Translating gives CASHSGRTDTQYF.

J is TRBJ2-3 and V is TRBV20-1, with 12 bases fitting TRBD1. CDR3 length equals 15 residues. V shed 3 bases and J 1 base; nucleotides not matched to a gene: 2. CDR1 is DFQATT and CDR2 is SNEGSKA in the germline V gene (reference sequence). CDR3 coding DNA: TGCAGTGCTAGTGGGGACAGGGGGCGCACAGATACGCAGTATTTT. Amino acids: CSASGDRGRTDTQYF.

This clone was seen once. This sequence joins TRBV27 and TRBJ1-4, with D unresolved. The V gene's germline CDR1 is MNHEY and CDR2 SMNVEV (reference sequence). The CDR3 contains 12 residues. V lost 3 bases and J 10 bases, leaving 9 bases between the germline ends. CDR3 in DNA: TGTGCCAGCAGTTTCCCAGGCCGAAAACTGTTTTTT. As protein: CASSFPGRKLFF.

V and J are TRBV24-1 and TRBJ2-2, with 7 bases aligning to TRBD1. J lost 1 base, V lost 8 bases, and 6 bases had no gene match. Germline-derived CDR1 and CDR2 are KGHDR and SFDVKD. There are 15 residues in the CDR3. CDR3 nucleotide sequence: TGTGCCACCACTCCAGGACAGGAGAACACCGGGGAGCTGTTTTTT. Its translation is CATTPGQENTGELFF.

The count of this clone is one. This chain uses TRBV27 with TRBJ2-5, with unresolved D. The CDR3 extends over 15 amino acids. Trimming removed 0 bases from V and 5 bases from J, with 13 bases in between. Per germline, CDR1 MNHEY and CDR2 SMNVEV (reference sequence). The CDR3 coding sequence is TGTGCCAGCAGTTTATCGTCCCTAGATATGGAGACCCAGTACTTC. Protein: CASSLSSLDMETQYF.

The V gene is TRBV28, the J gene TRBJ1-2; D gene unclear. Germline CDR1 and CDR2: MDHEN and SYDVKM. V was pared by 9 bases and J by 0 bases, with 11 bases between. The CDR3 totals 13 residues. Here the CDR3 reads CASRSSANYGYTF. CDR3 nucleotide sequence: TGTGCCAGTCGCTCCTCAGCTAACTATGGCTACACCTTC.

This rearrangement joins TRBV3-1 (or the pseudogene TRBV3-2) to TRBJ2-7; D is perhaps TRBD2 (5 bases). Per germline, CDR1 LGHDT and CDR2 YNNKEL (reference sequence). V was trimmed by 1 base and J by 4 bases, leaving 11 bases between them. The CDR3 totals 14 residues. The CDR3 is CASSQAGVGYEQYF. The CDR3 DNA is TGTGCCAGCAGCCAAGCCGGGGTCGGGTACGAGCAGTACTTC.

The rearrangement uses TRBV3-1 (or the pseudogene TRBV3-2) and TRBJ1-6, with 8 nucleotides matching TRBD1. Germline V gene data show CDR1 as LGHDT and CDR2 as YNNKEL (reference sequence). This CDR3 contains 17 residues. The trim removed 4 bases at V and 1 base at J, leaving 6 bases unmatched. The CDR3 loop reads CASSLRQGTSYNSPLHF. As DNA, the CDR3 is TGTGCCAGCAGCCTCCGACAGGGGACTTCCTATAATTCACCCCTCCACTTT.

The V and J genes are TRBV28 and TRBJ1-2, with TRBD1 matching 7 bases. Germline CDR1 is MDHEN and CDR2 is SYDVKM. V trimming: 6 bases; J trimming: 3 bases; junction bases outside the gene matches: 7. CDR3 size: 14 residues. The CDR3 coding sequence is TGTGCCAGCAGGGACGACAGGGTAGACTATGGCTACACCTTC. Translation gives CASRDDRVDYGYTF.

The chain employs TRBV7-2 and TRBJ2-1; TRBD2 agrees at 11 bases. The germline gives CDR1 SGHTA, CDR2 FQGNSA. This CDR3 contains 15 residues. J lost 4 bases, V lost 6 bases, and 5 bases had no gene match. The CDR3 loop is CASSLGLAAYNEQFF. CDR3 in DNA: TGTGCCAGCAGTTTGGGACTAGCGGCTTACAATGAGCAGTTCTTC.

This clone was recorded only once. CDR3 nucleotides: TGTGCCAGCAGCCCTGATAGATTGCCATACAATGAGCAGTTCTTC. Translation gives CASSPDRLPYNEQFF. The V gene is TRBV11-2, the J gene TRBJ2-1, with D hard to call. Trimming cost V 5 bases and J 4 bases, with 15 bases left between them. CDR1 is SGHAT, CDR2 FQNNGV, per germline. This CDR3 has 15 amino acids.

The CDR3 is CASSLGVRGELFF. Written as DNA, the CDR3 is TGTGCCAGCAGCTTAGGAGTCCGGGGGGAGCTGTTTTTT. The chain recombines TRBV7-3 with TRBJ2-2; D is unclear. The CDR3 is made up of 13 amino acids. Germline assignment: CDR1 SGHTA and CDR2 FQGTGA. The V end was cut by 2 bases, the J end by 8 bases, with 9 bases between.

This clone turned up a few times. The rearrangement joins TRBV5-1 to TRBJ2-5; tentatively, D is TRBD2 (5 bases). This CDR3 spans 12 amino acids. Between the trimmed V and J ends, which lost 3 bases and 5 bases, there was a span of 8 bases. Per the germline V gene, CDR1 is SGHRS and CDR2 is YFSETQ. The CDR3 reads CASSYTRETQYF. The DNA for the CDR3 is TGCGCCAGCAGCTACACTAGGGAGACCCAGTACTTC.

The chain joins TRBV5-4 to TRBJ2-3, with TRBD1 identical over 8 bases. The V segment lost 2 bases and the J segment 5 bases; nucleotides outside the gene matches: 1. This CDR3 is 13 amino acids long. Germline V CDR1 and CDR2: SGHNT, YYREEE (reference sequence). The CDR3 spells CASSLQGVDTQYF. DNA for the CDR3: TGTGCCAGCAGCTTACAGGGGGTAGATACGCAGTATTTT. The whole variable domain, filled in from reference TRBV5-4 and TRBJ2-3, reads ETGVTQSPTHLIKTRGQQVTLRCSSQSGHNTVSWYQQALGQGPQFIFQYYREEENGRGNFPPRFSGLQFPNYSSELNVNALELDDSALYLCASSLQGVDTQYFGPGTRLTVL.